This T cell receptor beta chain comes out of a study of shared clonotypes between healthy human individuals. General observations from the study: Shared across four donors were roughly 5.3% of the naive CD4 clonotypes. Rarefaction demonstrated incomplete sorted-subset sequencing despite large depth.

As concerns this clone: Its antigen is unidentified.

Each subset's genomic DNA was split evenly across several immunoSEQ plates. TCRdb's table, derived via immunoSEQ multiplex PCR, lists solely in-frame clones and lacks some. The table has 150,000 to 200,000 clones, 60% to 75% seen once. This sequence was found in a man aged 25-45 years in good health. Sequenced: memory CD4+ T cells sorted from blood. Subset denoted: CD45RA-negative fraction.

The CDR3 loop reads CASSHLGQLENIQYF. The CDR3 nucleotides read TGCGCCAGCAGCCACCTCGGACAGTTAGAAAACATTCAGTACTTC. V and J are TRBV4-1 and TRBJ2-4; D might be TRBD1 (6 bases). CDR3 length: 15 amino acids. From germline, CDR1 is MGHRA and CDR2 YSYEKL. V lost 3 bases, J lost 5 bases, and 14 bases lay in between.